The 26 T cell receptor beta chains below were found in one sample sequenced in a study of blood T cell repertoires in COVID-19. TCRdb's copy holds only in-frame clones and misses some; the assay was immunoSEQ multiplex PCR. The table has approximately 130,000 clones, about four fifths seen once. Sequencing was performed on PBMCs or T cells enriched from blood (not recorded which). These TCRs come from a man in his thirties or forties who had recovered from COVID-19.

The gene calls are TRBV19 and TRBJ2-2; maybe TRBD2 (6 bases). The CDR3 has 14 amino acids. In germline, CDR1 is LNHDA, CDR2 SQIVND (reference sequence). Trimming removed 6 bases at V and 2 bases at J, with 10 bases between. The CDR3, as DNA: TGTGCCAGTAGACGGGGGTCAAACACCGGGGAGCTGTTTTTT. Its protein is CASRRGSNTGELFF.

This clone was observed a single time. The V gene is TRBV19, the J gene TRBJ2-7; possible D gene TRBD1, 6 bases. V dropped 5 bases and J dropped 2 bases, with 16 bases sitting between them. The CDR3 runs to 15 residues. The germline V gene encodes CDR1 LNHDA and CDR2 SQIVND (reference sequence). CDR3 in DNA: TGTGCCAGTAGTGCGGCCCTTGGACAGACCTACGAGCAGTACTTC. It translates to CASSAALGQTYEQYF.

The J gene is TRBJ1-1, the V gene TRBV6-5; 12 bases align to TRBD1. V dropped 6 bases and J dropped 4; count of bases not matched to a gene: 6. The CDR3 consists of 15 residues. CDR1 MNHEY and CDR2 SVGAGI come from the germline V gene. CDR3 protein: CASRGQGARGTEAFF. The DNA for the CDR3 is TGTGCCAGCAGGGGACAGGGGGCGCGTGGCACTGAAGCTTTCTTT.

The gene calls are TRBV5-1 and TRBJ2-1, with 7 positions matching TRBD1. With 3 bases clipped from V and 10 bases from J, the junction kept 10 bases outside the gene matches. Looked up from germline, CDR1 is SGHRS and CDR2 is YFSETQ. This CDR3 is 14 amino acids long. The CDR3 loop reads CASSSDRVEREQFF. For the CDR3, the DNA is TGCGCCAGCAGCTCAGACAGGGTGGAGAGGGAGCAGTTCTTC.

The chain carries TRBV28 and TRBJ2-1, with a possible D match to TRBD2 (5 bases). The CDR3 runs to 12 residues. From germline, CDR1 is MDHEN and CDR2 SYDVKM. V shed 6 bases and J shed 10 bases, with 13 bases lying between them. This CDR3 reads CASSRLGGEQFF. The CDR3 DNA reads TGTGCCAGCAGCAGATTGGGCGGGGAGCAGTTCTTC.

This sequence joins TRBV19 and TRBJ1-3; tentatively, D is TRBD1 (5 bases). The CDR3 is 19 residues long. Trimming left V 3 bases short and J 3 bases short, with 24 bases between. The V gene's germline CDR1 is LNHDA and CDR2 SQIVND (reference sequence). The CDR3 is CASSIERQRTPGGGNTIYF. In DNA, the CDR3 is TGTGCCAGTAGTATTGAACGTCAGCGGACCCCGGGGGGTGGAAACACCATATATTTT.

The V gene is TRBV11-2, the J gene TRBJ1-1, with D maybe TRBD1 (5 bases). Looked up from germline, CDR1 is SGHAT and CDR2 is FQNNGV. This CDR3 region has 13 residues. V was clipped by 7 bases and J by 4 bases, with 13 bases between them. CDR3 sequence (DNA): TGTGCCAGCACCACACCAGGGTTCACTGAAGCTTTCTTT. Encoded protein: CASTTPGFTEAFF.

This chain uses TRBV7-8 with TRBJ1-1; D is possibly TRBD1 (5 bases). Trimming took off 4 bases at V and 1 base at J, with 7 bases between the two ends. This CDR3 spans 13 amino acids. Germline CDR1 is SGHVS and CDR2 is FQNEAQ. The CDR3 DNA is TGTGCCAGCAGCTACGACAGGAACACTGAAGCTTTCTTT. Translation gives CASSYDRNTEAFF.

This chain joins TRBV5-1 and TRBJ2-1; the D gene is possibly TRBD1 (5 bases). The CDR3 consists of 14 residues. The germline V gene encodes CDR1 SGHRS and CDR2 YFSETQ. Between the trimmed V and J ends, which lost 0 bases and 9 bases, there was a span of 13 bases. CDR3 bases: TGCGCCAGCAGCTTGGGGGTTACAGGTGTTGAGCAGTTCTTC. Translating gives CASSLGVTGVEQFF.

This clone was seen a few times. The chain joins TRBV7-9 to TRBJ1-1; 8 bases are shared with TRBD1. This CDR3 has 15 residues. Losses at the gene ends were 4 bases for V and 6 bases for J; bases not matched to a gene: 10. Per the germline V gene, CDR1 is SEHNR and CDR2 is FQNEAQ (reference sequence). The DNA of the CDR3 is TGTGCCAGCAGCTCAGAACAGGGGGTAAGGGCTGAAGCTTTCTTT. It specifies CASSSEQGVRAEAFF. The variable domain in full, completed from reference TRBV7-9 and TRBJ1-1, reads DTGVSQNPRHKITKRGQNVTFRCDPISEHNRLYWYRQTLGQGPEFLTYFQNEAQLEKSRLLSDRFSAERPKGSFSTLEIQRTEQGDSAMYLCASSSEQGVRAEAFFGQGTRLTVV.

The CDR3 reads CASSLPRGANTGELFF. CDR3 DNA sequence: TGTGCCAGCAGCCTACCGCGGGGGGCGAACACCGGGGAGCTGTTTTTT. The gene calls are TRBV3-1 (or the pseudogene TRBV3-2) and TRBJ2-2; 8 bases agree with TRBD2. The CDR3 loop spans 16 amino acids. CDR1 and CDR2 (germline): LGHDT, YNNKEL (reference sequence). The V segment lost 4 bases and the J segment 0 bases; nucleotides outside the gene matches: 4.

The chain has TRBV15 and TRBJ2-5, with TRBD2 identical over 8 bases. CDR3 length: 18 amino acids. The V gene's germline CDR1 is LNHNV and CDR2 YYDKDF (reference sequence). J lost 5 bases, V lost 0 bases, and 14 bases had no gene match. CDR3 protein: CATSRDLWAGGAVETQYF. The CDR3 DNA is TGTGCCACCAGCAGAGATCTTTGGGCCGGGGGGGCCGTTGAGACCCAGTACTTC.

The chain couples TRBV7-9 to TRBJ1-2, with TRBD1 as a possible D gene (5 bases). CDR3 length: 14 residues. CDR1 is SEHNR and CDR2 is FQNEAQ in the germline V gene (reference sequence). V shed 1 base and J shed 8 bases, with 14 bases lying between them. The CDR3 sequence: CASSLGSDSRGYTF. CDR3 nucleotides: TGTGCCAGCAGCTTAGGGTCCGACAGTAGGGGCTACACCTTC.

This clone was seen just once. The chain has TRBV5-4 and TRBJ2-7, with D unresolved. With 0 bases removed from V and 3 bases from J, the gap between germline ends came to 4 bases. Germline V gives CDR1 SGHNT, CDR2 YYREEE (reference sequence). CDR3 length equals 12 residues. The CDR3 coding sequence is TGTGCCAGCAGCTTGGACGGCTACGAGCAGTACTTC. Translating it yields CASSLDGYEQYF.

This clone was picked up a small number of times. In nucleotides, the CDR3 is TGTGCCAGCAGCCAGGGGGCCAGGGGTGGCTACACCTTC. Translating gives CASSQGARGGYTF. The rearrangement joins TRBV3-1 (or the pseudogene TRBV3-2) to TRBJ1-2; perhaps TRBD1 as D (6 bases). Germline assignment: CDR1 LGHDT and CDR2 YNNKEL (reference sequence). With 3 bases removed from V and 7 bases from J, the gap between germline ends came to 12 bases. CDR3 length equals 13 residues.

CDR3: CAISGENYEQYF. In nucleotides, the CDR3 is TGTGCCATCAGTGGGGAGAACTACGAGCAGTACTTC. The chain employs TRBV10-3 and TRBJ2-7, with D tentatively TRBD2 (5 bases). The germline V gene has CDR1 ENHRY and CDR2 SYGVKD. V was trimmed by 4 bases and J by 3 bases, leaving 7 bases between them. The CDR3 is 12 amino acids.

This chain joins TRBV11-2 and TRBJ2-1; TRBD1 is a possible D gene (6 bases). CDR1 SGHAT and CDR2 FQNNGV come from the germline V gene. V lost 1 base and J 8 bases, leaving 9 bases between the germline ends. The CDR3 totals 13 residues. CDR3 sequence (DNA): TGTGCCAGCAGCTTAGGGCAGGGGTATGAGCAGTTCTTC. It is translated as CASSLGQGYEQFF. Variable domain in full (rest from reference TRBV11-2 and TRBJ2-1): EAGVAQSPRYKIIEKRQSVAFWCNPISGHATLYWYQQILGQGPKLLIQFQNNGVVDDSQLPKDRFSAERLKGVDSTLKIQPAKLEDSAVYLCASSLGQGYEQFFGPGTRLTVL.

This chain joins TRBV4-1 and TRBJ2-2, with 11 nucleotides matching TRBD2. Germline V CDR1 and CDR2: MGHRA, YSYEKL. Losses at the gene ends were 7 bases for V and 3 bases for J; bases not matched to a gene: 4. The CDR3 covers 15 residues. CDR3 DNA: TGCGCCAGCACCCTAGCGGGGGGTGACACCGGGGAGCTGTTTTTT. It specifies CASTLAGGDTGELFF.

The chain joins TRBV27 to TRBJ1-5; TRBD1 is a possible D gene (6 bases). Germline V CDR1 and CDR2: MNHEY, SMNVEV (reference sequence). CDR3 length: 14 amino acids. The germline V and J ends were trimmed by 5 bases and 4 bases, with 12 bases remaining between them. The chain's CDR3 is CASSHNRENQPQHF. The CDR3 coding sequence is TGTGCCAGCAGTCATAACAGGGAGAATCAGCCCCAGCATTTT.

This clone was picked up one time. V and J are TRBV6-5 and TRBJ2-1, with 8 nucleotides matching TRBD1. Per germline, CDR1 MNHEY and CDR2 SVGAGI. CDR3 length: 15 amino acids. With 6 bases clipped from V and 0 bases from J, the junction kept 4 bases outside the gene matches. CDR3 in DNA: TGTGCCAGCAGGACCGGGACAGGCTCCTACAATGAGCAGTTCTTC. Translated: CASRTGTGSYNEQFF.

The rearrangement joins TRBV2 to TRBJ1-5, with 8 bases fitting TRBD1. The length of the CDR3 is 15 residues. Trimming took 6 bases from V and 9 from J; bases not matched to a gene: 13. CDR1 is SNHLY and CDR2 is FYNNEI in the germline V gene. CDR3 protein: CASSLGQGWTRPQHF. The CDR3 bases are TGTGCCAGCAGCTTAGGACAGGGTTGGACAAGGCCCCAGCATTTT.

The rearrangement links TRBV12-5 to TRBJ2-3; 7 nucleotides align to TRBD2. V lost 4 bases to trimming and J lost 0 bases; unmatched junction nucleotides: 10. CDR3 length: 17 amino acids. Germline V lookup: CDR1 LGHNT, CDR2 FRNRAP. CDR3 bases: TGTGCTAGTGGTTACCGAGCTAGCGGAGGAAGCACAGATACGCAGTATTTT. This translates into CASGYRASGGSTDTQYF.

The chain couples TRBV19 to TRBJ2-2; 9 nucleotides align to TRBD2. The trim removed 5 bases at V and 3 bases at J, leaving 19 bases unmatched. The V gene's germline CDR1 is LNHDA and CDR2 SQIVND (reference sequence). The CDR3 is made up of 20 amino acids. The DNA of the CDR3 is TGTGCCAGTAGTCCCCCGCCAGGGACTAGCCCCTATTCTTACACCGGGGAGCTGTTTTTT. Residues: CASSPPPGTSPYSYTGELFF. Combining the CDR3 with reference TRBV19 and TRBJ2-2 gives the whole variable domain DGGITQSPKYLFRKEGQNVTLSCEQNLNHDAMYWYRQDPGQGLRLIYYSQIVNDFQKGDIAEGYSVSREKKESFPLTVTSAQKNPTAFYLCASSPPPGTSPYSYTGELFFGEGSRLTVL.

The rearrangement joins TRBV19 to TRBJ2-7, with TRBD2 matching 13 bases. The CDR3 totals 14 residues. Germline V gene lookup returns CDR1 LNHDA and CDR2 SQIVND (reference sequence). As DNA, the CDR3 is TGTGCCAGTAGTACAAGGACTAGCGGGGGACCTTCTCACGTC. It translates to CASSTRTSGGPSHV.

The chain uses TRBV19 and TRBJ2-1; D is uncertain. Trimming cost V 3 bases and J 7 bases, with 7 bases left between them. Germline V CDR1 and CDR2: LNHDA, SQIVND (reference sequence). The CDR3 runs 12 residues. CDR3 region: CASSIGWNEQFF. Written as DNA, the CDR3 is TGTGCCAGTAGTATCGGTTGGAATGAGCAGTTCTTC.

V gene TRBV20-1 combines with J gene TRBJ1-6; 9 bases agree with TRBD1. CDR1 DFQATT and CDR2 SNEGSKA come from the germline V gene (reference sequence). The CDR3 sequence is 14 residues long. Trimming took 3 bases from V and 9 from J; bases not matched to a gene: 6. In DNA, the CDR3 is TGCAGTGCTAGTTTGGGACAGGGTGGTTCACCCCTCCACTTT. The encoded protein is CSASLGQGGSPLHF.